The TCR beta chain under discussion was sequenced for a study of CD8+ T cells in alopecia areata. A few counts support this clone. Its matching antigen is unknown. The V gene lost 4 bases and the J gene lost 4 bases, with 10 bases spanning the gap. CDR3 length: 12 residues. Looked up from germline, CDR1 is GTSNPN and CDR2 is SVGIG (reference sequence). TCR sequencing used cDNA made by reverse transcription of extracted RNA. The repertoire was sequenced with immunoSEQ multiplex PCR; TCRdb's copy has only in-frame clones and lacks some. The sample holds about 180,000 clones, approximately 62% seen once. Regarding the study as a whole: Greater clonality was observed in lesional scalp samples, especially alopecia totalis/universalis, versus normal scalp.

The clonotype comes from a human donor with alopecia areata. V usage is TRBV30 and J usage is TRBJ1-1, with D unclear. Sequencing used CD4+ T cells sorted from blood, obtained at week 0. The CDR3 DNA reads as TGTGCCTGGACTCCGGAATTCACTGAAGCTTTCTTT. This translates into CAWTPEFTEAFF.